The clone carrying this T cell receptor beta chain was counted a few times. Original processing methods: Amplification with reference gene primers provided the estimates of nucleated cell counts. This table comes from immunoSEQ multiplex PCR, and its TCRdb copy is limited to in-frame clones, with some not included. The V and J calls and clone size are taken from that table; D and trimming were inferred from the DNA. The table has approximately 230,000 clones, roughly 87% seen once. The sample belongs to a study of blood T cell repertoires in COVID-19. Study-level information: Samples taken during acute and convalescent COVID-19 were collected in the United States, Italy and Spain.

V shed 1 base and J shed 5 bases, with 12 bases lying between them. The CDR3 spans 16 residues. Germline-derived CDR1 and CDR2 are MDHEN and SYDVKM. This clonotype was sampled from a young man with active or convalescent COVID-19. V gene TRBV28 combines with J gene TRBJ1-6, with a possible D match to TRBD1 (5 bases). Sequenced material: peripheral blood. The CDR3 nucleotides are TGTGCCAGCAGTTTATTAGGGGCGAGGAATAATTCACCCCTCCACTTT. It codes for CASSLLGARNNSPLHF.